The rows below give T cell receptor beta chains drawn from one sample of a study of T cell repertoires in cytomegalovirus infection. No antigen is known for these receptors. TCRdb called the reads again in MiXCR, with one record for every CDR3 protein. The profile covers roughly 730,000 distinct CDR3 sequences, with roughly a third appearing a single time and 15% to 20% taken by the ten largest. This sample comprised cultured PBMCs, obtained from culture after CMV antigen stimulation. The receptors here all came from a human donor in good health (CMV status not recorded). Some clones in this sample may be carry-over from other donors' samples. CDR3s include the opening cysteine and the closing phenylalanine or tryptophan. The order of the fields is J gene, D gene, clone size, V gene, CDR3 DNA, CDR3 protein. The D gene is left open where the match is weak. Only some rows state a clone size, as once, few, many or a class for expanded clones.

j_call: TRBJ2-5; d_call: -; clone_size: -; v_call: TRBV11-2; cdr3_nt: TGTGCCAGCAGCTTACTGGCAGGGGCGAAGACCCAGTACTTC; cdr3_aa: CASSLLAGAKTQYF
j_call: TRBJ1-1; d_call: TRBD1; clone_size: -; v_call: TRBV7-9; cdr3_nt: TGTGCCAGCAGCCCCGGACAGGGGGCAGCTGCTGAAGCTTTCTTT; cdr3_aa: CASSPGQGAAAEAFF
j_call: TRBJ2-4; d_call: -; clone_size: few; v_call: TRBV7-2; cdr3_nt: TGTGCCAGCAGCATCCGGGACATTGACATTCAGTACTTC; cdr3_aa: CASSIRDIDIQYF
j_call: TRBJ1-4; d_call: -; clone_size: -; v_call: TRBV28; cdr3_nt: TGTGCCAGCAGTTTTTGGGGGTCCGCAACTAATGAAAAACTGTTTTTT; cdr3_aa: CASSFWGSATNEKLFF
j_call: TRBJ1-5; d_call: -; clone_size: once; v_call: TRBV20-1; cdr3_nt: TGCAGTGCTGTCTTCGGGGGAAGCAATCAGCCCCAGCATTTT; cdr3_aa: CSAVFGGSNQPQHF
j_call: TRBJ2-1; d_call: TRBD2; clone_size: few; v_call: TRBV19; cdr3_nt: TGTGCCAGTCGAGCGACCGGGACTAGCGGGGGGGCATCCTACAATGAGCAGTTCTTC; cdr3_aa: CASRATGTSGGASYNEQFF
j_call: TRBJ1-2; d_call: -; clone_size: few; v_call: TRBV5-1; cdr3_nt: TGCGCCAGCAGCTTGGGGACGCGGAGCTATGGCTACACCTTC; cdr3_aa: CASSLGTRSYGYTF
j_call: TRBJ2-5; d_call: -; clone_size: -; v_call: TRBV7-2; cdr3_nt: TGTGCCAGCAGCTTATACCGGGTCCAGGAGCGAGAGACCCAGTACTTC; cdr3_aa: CASSLYRVQERETQYF
j_call: TRBJ1-5; d_call: -; clone_size: -; v_call: TRBV12-5; cdr3_nt: TGTGCTAGTGGTCGGGGGGACGTTTCCAGCAATCAGCCCCAGCATTTT; cdr3_aa: CASGRGDVSSNQPQHF
j_call: TRBJ2-2; d_call: -; clone_size: -; v_call: TRBV20-1; cdr3_nt: TGCAGTGCACCACACCGGGCCGATGATCTCACCGGGGAGCTGTTTTTT; cdr3_aa: CSAPHRADDLTGELFF
j_call: TRBJ1-6; d_call: -; clone_size: -; v_call: TRBV18; cdr3_nt: TGTGCCAGCGCAGAGGGTGGTAATTCACCCCTCCACTTT; cdr3_aa: CASAEGGNSPLHF
j_call: TRBJ2-3; d_call: -; clone_size: -; v_call: TRBV5-4; cdr3_nt: TGTGCCAGCAACCCTCGGGCGATAGCTTTAGCAGATACGCAGTATTTT; cdr3_aa: CASNPRAIALADTQYF
j_call: TRBJ2-3; d_call: -; clone_size: few; v_call: TRBV18; cdr3_nt: TGTGCCAGCTCACCAACGGCAGCCTCTAGCACAGATACGCAGTATTTT; cdr3_aa: CASSPTAASSTDTQYF
j_call: TRBJ2-5; d_call: TRBD1; clone_size: few; v_call: TRBV10-3; cdr3_nt: TGTGCCATCAGTGGGGACAGGGGGCTCGAGACCCAGTACTTC; cdr3_aa: CAISGDRGLETQYF
j_call: TRBJ2-2; d_call: TRBD2; clone_size: many; v_call: TRBV7-2; cdr3_nt: TGTGCCAGCAGCCCGGCGAGCGGGAGTACCGGGGAGCTGTTTTTT; cdr3_aa: CASSPASGSTGELFF
j_call: TRBJ1-1; d_call: TRBD1; clone_size: -; v_call: TRBV18; cdr3_nt: TGTGCCAGCTCACTTACCCCGACAGGGATGAACACTGAAGCTTTCTTT; cdr3_aa: CASSLTPTGMNTEAFF
j_call: TRBJ2-7; d_call: -; clone_size: -; v_call: TRBV7-9; cdr3_nt: TGTGCCAGCAGCTTAGTCCTAGCCCTCTCCTACGAGCAGTACTTC; cdr3_aa: CASSLVLALSYEQYF
j_call: TRBJ1-1; d_call: TRBD1; clone_size: -; v_call: TRBV7-8; cdr3_nt: TGTGCCAGCAGCTTAAATAGGGGGCCCAGAAGGAACACTGAAGCTTTCTTT; cdr3_aa: CASSLNRGPRRNTEAFF
j_call: TRBJ1-3; d_call: -; clone_size: few; v_call: TRBV6-1; cdr3_nt: TGTGCCAGCAGTGAAGCGGGGAACACCATATATTTT; cdr3_aa: CASSEAGNTIYF
j_call: TRBJ2-3; d_call: TRBD2; clone_size: -; v_call: TRBV5-1; cdr3_nt: TGCGCCAGCAGAGGACTAGCGGGAGACACGCAGTATTTT; cdr3_aa: CASRGLAGDTQYF